This T cell receptor (beta chain) was sequenced during a study of CD8 T cells in Susac syndrome. General study results and limits: Clonal expansion was missing from Susac syndrome CD4+ T cell repertoires.

Reverse transcription of about 0.45 to 1 ug RNA was carried out with random hexamers. The amplification used immunoSEQ multiplex PCR on TCR beta CDR3; it spanned 54 Vbeta and 13 Jbeta. TCRdb recomputed calls from the immunoSEQ multiplex PCR reads with MiXCR, one row per CDR3 protein. Seen here are under 150,000 distinct CDR3 sequences, around 95% observed once, and the top ten hold roughly 0.084%. Concerning this clonotype: Its antigen is unidentified.

The sequencing input was CD4+ T cells from PBMCs. The clonotype comes from a human donor with Susac syndrome.

CDR3 DNA: TGTGCCAGCAGCGCTAGCGGGCGTGGAACAGATACGCAGTATTTT. It specifies CASSASGRGTDTQYF. The chain recombines TRBV7-9 with TRBJ2-3; 8 bases are shared with TRBD2. CDR3 length: 15 residues. J gave up 3 bases and V 5 bases, and 7 bases lay outside the gene matches. CDR1 is SEHNR, CDR2 FQNEAQ, per germline (reference sequence).